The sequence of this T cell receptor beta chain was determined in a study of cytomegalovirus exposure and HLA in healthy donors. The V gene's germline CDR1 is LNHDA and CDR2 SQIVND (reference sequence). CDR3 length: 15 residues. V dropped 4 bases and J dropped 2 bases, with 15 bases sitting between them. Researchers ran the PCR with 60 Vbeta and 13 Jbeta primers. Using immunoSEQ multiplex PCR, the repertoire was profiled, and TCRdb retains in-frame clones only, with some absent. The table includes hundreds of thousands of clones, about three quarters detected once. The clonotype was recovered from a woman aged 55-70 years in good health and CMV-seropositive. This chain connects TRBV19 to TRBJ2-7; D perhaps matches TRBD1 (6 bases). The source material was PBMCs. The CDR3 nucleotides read TGTGCCAGTAGTACCGGGACATTAGGGCCCTACGAGCAGTACTTC. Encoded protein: CASSTGTLGPYEQYF. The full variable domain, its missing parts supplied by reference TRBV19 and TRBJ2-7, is DGGITQSPKYLFRKEGQNVTLSCEQNLNHDAMYWYRQDPGQGLRLIYYSQIVNDFQKGDIAEGYSVSREKKESFPLTVTSAQKNPTAFYLCASSTGTLGPYEQYFGPGTRLTVT.